A selection of T cell receptor beta chains follows, all from one sample in a study of CD8+ T cells in alopecia areata. Produced via immunoSEQ multiplex PCR; TCRdb's table is partial and in-frame only. There are about 210,000 clones in the sample; 43% occur only once, and roughly 2.6% lies in the top ten. Specimen: CD4+ T cells sorted from blood, collected at approximately week 36, from a patient treated with tofacitinib. All receptors come from a human donor with alopecia areata. The CDR3 runs from the conserved cysteine through the conserved F or W. Each record gives: clone size, J gene, D gene, V gene, CDR3 protein, CDR3 DNA. A D gene is named only where the DNA matches it firmly. Only some rows state a clone size, as once, few, many or a class for expanded clones.

few TRBJ1-4 NA TRBV20-1 CSGSGRKKLFF TGCAGTGGGAGCGGCAGGAAGAAACTGTTTTTT
NA TRBJ2-1 TRBD2 TRBV19 CASSMIAGVHNEQFF TGTGCCAGTAGTATGATAGCGGGAGTTCACAATGAGCAGTTCTTC
NA TRBJ2-2 TRBD2 TRBV9 CASSASSGWGGELFF TGTGCCAGCAGCGCCTCTAGCGGTTGGGGCGGGGAGCTGTTTTTT
NA TRBJ2-3 TRBD2 TRBV30 CAWSFLAGGTDTQYF TGTGCCTGGAGTTTCCTAGCGGGAGGGACAGATACGCAGTATTTT
few TRBJ1-1 NA TRBV4-1 CASSHNLLNTEAFF TGCGCCAGCAGCCATAATCTTTTGAACACTGAAGCTTTCTTT
NA TRBJ2-7 NA TRBV23-1 CASSQSWAYYEQYF TGCGCCAGCAGTCAATCGTGGGCATACTACGAGCAGTACTTC
NA TRBJ2-7 NA TRBV27 CASSSPFTYEQYF TGTGCCAGCAGTTCCCCTTTCACCTACGAGCAGTACTTC
NA TRBJ2-5 TRBD2 TRBV5-6 CASSLSGREETQYF TGTGCCAGCAGCCTTAGCGGGAGGGAAGAGACCCAGTACTTC
NA TRBJ2-7 TRBD2 TRBV4-2 CASSQAQGLATYEQYF TGTGCCAGCAGCCAGGCCCAGGGACTAGCGACCTACGAGCAGTACTTC
few TRBJ1-2 TRBD1 TRBV7-2 CASSLGDSYGYTF TGTGCCAGCAGCTTAGGGGACAGCTATGGCTACACCTTC
NA TRBJ1-4 TRBD1 TRBV5-4 CASSRMGQTNEKLFF TGTGCCAGCAGCCGTATGGGACAGACGAATGAAAAACTGTTTTTT
NA TRBJ2-7 TRBD2 TRBV25-1 CASSDGGVAYEQYF TGTGCCAGCAGTGATGGGGGGGTCGCCTACGAGCAGTACTTC
NA TRBJ2-5 NA TRBV29-1 CSVELGASGETQYF TGCAGCGTTGAATTGGGGGCCTCTGGAGAGACCCAGTACTTC
few TRBJ2-1 TRBD2 TRBV30 CAWSKGLAGEQFF TGTGCCTGGAGTAAGGGACTAGCGGGGGAGCAGTTCTTC
many TRBJ2-7 NA TRBV28 CASSPPAGFGREQYF TGTGCCAGCAGCCCGCCGGCGGGATTCGGTCGCGAGCAGTACTTC
NA TRBJ2-2 NA TRBV7-2 CASSQQGRTGELFF TGTGCCAGCAGTCAGCAGGGGCGCACCGGGGAGCTGTTTTTT
NA TRBJ2-2 TRBD1 TRBV30 CAWRPRDRVAGELFF TGTGCCTGGAGACCCCGGGACAGAGTCGCCGGGGAGCTGTTTTTT
NA TRBJ2-2 NA TRBV11-2 CASSLRLAGTGELFF TGTGCCAGCAGCTTACGGCTTGCGGGCACCGGGGAGCTGTTTTTT
few TRBJ2-7 NA TRBV21-1 CASSKTDSLSVEYF TGTGCCAGCAGCAAGACTGACAGTCTGAGCGTTGAGTACTTC
NA TRBJ1-1 NA TRBV25-1 CASSESGRPTEAFF TGTGCCAGCAGTGAATCTGGGAGGCCCACTGAAGCTTTCTTT
once TRBJ2-1 NA TRBV5-1 CASSLTTSGNEQFF TGCGCCAGCAGCTTGACAACCAGCGGGAATGAGCAGTTCTTC
NA TRBJ2-7 NA TRBV20-1 CSAGRGYEQYF TGCAGTGCTGGCAGGGGCTACGAGCAGTACTTC
few TRBJ2-1 NA TRBV29-1 CSVLNGGDEQFF TGCAGCGTCCTAAACGGTGGCGATGAGCAGTTCTTC
NA TRBJ2-5 NA TRBV18 CASSPPGTRQETQYF TGTGCCAGCTCACCACCGGGGACGAGGCAAGAGACCCAGTACTTC
once TRBJ1-1 NA TRBV30 CAWSTGTTAEAFF TGTGCCTGGAGTACCGGGACAACCGCTGAAGCTTTCTTT
few TRBJ1-5 NA TRBV29-1 CSVQGRDQPQHF TGCAGCGTACAGGGTCGGGATCAGCCCCAGCATTTT
NA TRBJ2-7 NA TRBV30 CAWSGQYEQYF TGTGCCTGGTCCGGGCAGTACGAGCAGTACTTC
few TRBJ2-2 NA TRBV23-1 CASTSSRDRGELFF TGCGCCAGCACCAGCAGCCGGGACCGTGGGGAGCTGTTTTTT
NA TRBJ1-2 NA TRBV2 CASSVNENYGYTF TGTGCCAGCAGTGTAAACGAAAACTATGGCTACACCTTC
few TRBJ2-1 NA TRBV29-1 CSVEGRQVEQFF TGCAGCGTTGAAGGACGGCAGGTGGAGCAGTTCTTC
few TRBJ2-5 NA TRBV5-1 CASSSQGTQETQYF TGCGCCAGCAGCTCTCAGGGGACCCAAGAGACCCAGTACTTC
few TRBJ1-3 NA TRBV6-1 CASSLQNSGNTIYF TGTGCCAGCAGTTTACAGAACTCTGGAAACACCATATATTTT
NA TRBJ2-1 NA TRBV30 CAWSAPEQFF TGTGCCTGGAGTGCCCCGGAGCAGTTCTTC
few TRBJ2-4 NA TRBV27 CASSFTLAKNIQYF TGTGCCAGCAGTTTTACATTAGCCAAAAACATTCAGTACTTC
NA TRBJ2-7 TRBD2 TRBV14 CASSIHPGAGTSHEQYF TGTGCCAGCAGCATCCACCCGGGAGCGGGAACATCCCACGAGCAGTACTTC
few TRBJ2-7 TRBD1 TRBV5-8 CASSRDRAAYEQYF TGTGCCAGCAGCAGGGACAGGGCGGCCTACGAGCAGTACTTC
NA TRBJ2-3 NA TRBV30 CSAGQRTDTQYF TGTTCTGCAGGACAGCGCACAGATACGCAGTATTTT
few TRBJ2-7 NA TRBV29-1 CSARDSGGLQGF TGCAGCGCTCGGGACAGCGGGGGCCTTCAGGGCTTC
few TRBJ2-7 NA TRBV6-5 CASARGYEQYF TGTGCCAGTGCCCGGGGCTACGAGCAGTACTTC
NA TRBJ2-3 NA TRBV28 CASSPGLRNKGDTQYF TGTGCCAGCAGTCCGGGACTTCGGAATAAGGGAGATACGCAGTATTTT
NA TRBJ2-5 TRBD1 TRBV29-1 CSAEQGSQETQYF TGCAGCGCCGAACAGGGGTCCCAAGAGACCCAGTACTTC
NA TRBJ2-3 TRBD1 TRBV7-2 CASSLTGRGSTSTDTQYF TGTGCCAGCAGCTTAACTGGCAGGGGGTCAACTAGCACAGATACGCAGTATTTT
NA TRBJ2-3 TRBD2 TRBV5-1 CASSFGGSLTDTQYF TGCGCCAGCAGCTTTGGCGGGAGCCTCACAGATACGCAGTATTTT
NA TRBJ1-2 NA TRBV2 CASSESGTLNYGYTF TGTGCCAGCAGCGAATCCGGGACCCTTAACTATGGCTACACCTTC
NA TRBJ2-3 TRBD2 TRBV7-8 CASSSAPGLAGGPGLAQYF TGTGCCAGCAGCTCCGCTCCGGGACTAGCGGGAGGGCCGGGGTTGGCGCAGTATTTT
few TRBJ2-5 NA TRBV5-1 CASSLVGLGGETQYF TGCGCCAGCAGCTTGGTAGGCCTAGGGGGAGAGACCCAGTACTTC
NA TRBJ2-5 TRBD1 TRBV5-1 CASSFTGGETQYF TGCGCCAGCAGCTTCACAGGGGGAGAGACCCAGTACTTC
NA TRBJ2-1 TRBD2 TRBV19 CASSMTSGNSGEQFF TGTGCCAGTAGTATGACTAGCGGGAATTCTGGTGAGCAGTTCTTC
NA TRBJ2-5 NA TRBV30 CAWSRAGDTSQYF TGTGCCTGGAGTCGGGCAGGGGATACGTCCCAGTACTTC
few TRBJ2-3 NA TRBV29-1 CSVAQGGTQYF TGCAGCGTAGCCCAGGGTGGTACGCAGTATTTT
NA TRBJ2-5 NA TRBV7-2 CASSAMTQQGTQYF TGTGCCAGCAGCGCCATGACTCAACAAGGGACCCAGTACTTC
NA TRBJ2-3 NA TRBV18 CASSPSNSGQPDTQYF TGTGCCAGCTCACCATCGAATTCGGGCCAGCCAGATACGCAGTATTTT
NA TRBJ2-7 NA TRBV7-9 CASSQAVPYEQYF TGTGCCAGCAGCCAAGCGGTACCTTACGAGCAGTACTTC
NA TRBJ2-7 TRBD2 TRBV27 CASRAGGTHEQYF TGTGCCAGCAGGGCGGGAGGGACCCACGAGCAGTACTTC
NA TRBJ2-7 NA TRBV7-2 CASSQGGSSYEQYF TGTGCCAGCAGCCAGGGGGGTAGCTCCTACGAGCAGTACTTC
few TRBJ2-6 NA TRBV19 CASSTYGANVLTF TGTGCCAGTAGTACTTATGGGGCCAACGTCCTGACTTTC
few TRBJ1-1 NA TRBV28 CASRQDPEAFF TGTGCCAGCCGACAAGACCCTGAAGCTTTCTTT